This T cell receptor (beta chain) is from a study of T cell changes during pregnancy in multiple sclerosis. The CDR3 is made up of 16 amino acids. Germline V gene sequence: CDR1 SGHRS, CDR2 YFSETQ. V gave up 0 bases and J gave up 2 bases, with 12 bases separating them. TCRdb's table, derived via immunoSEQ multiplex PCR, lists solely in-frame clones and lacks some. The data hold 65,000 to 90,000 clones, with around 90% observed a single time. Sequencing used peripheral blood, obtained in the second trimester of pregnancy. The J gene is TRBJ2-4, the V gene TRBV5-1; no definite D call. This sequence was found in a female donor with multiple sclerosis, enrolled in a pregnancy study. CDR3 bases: TGCGCCAGCAGCTTGGATCCAGACAAAACCAAAAACATTCAGTACTTC. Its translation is CASSLDPDKTKNIQYF.